The T cell receptor (beta chain) under discussion was sequenced for a study of T cell repertoires in cytomegalovirus infection. The overall study: Shared public TCR beta signatures pointed to both CMV infection and a matching HLA type. Study results and limitations: Carriers of CMV plus the relevant HLA were identified by cumulative public TCR beta family frequency. Dominating the ex vivo response were HLA-C-restricted CMV-specific TCR beta clonotypes.

This clonotype has ten or more counts. Its antigen is still unknown. TCRdb used MiXCR to reprocess the reads, holding one entry per CDR3 protein. The table lists some 77,000 distinct CDR3 sequences, 3.7% of them singletons. Per germline, CDR1 DFQATT and CDR2 SNEGSKA (reference sequence). This CDR3 region has 10 residues. Trimming removed 3 bases from V and 6 bases from J, with 5 bases in between. The sequence was obtained from a human donor in good health (CMV status not recorded). Some clones in this sample may be carry-over from other donors' samples. The sample was PBMCs. This rearrangement joins TRBV20-1 to TRBJ1-2; perhaps TRBD1 as D (5 bases). The CDR3 is CSASRDGYTF. The CDR3, as DNA: TGCAGTGCTAGCAGGGATGGCTACACCTTC.